This TCR beta chain was found in a study of control samples from healthy donors and cancer patients. Clones were read by immunoSEQ multiplex PCR, and TCRdb kept only the in-frame ones, dropping some. Among around 140,000 clones listed, over 80% were seen once. CDR1 is SGHRS, CDR2 YFSETQ, per germline. Trimming removed 0 bases from V and 0 bases from J, with 7 bases in between. CDR3 length: 16 amino acids. V usage is TRBV5-1 and J usage is TRBJ1-6, with no clear D. Sequenced material: blood. The receptor was derived from a woman in her 50s in good health. CDR3 sequence: CASSLVGSSYNSPLHF. In DNA form, the CDR3 reads TGCGCCAGCAGCTTGGTCGGGAGCTCCTATAATTCACCCCTCCACTTT.